One and the same sample provided the 11 T cell receptor beta chains below, sequenced in a study of blood T cells in healthy people across ages. A second about 7 to 11 cycle PCR used barcoded and J-beta primers. One entry per CDR3 protein, called by TCRdb with MiXCR from the 5' RACE reads. The table records 1.5 million to 2 million distinct CDR3 sequences, 39% of them present only once. Sequenced: blood. The receptors here all came from a human donor in good health.

This rearrangement joins TRBV6-6 to TRBJ2-7, with D possibly being TRBD2 (6 bases). The CDR3 runs 15 residues. From germline, CDR1 is MNHNY and CDR2 SVGAGI (reference sequence). Trimming cost V 0 bases and J 5 bases, with 14 bases left between them. CDR3 region: CASSYSTTSMDEQYF. The CDR3 DNA follows: TGTGCCAGCAGTTACTCGACGACTAGTATGGACGAGCAGTACTTC.

The chain carries TRBV28 and TRBJ2-7; TRBD1 aligns across 7 bases. J gave up 3 bases and V 5 bases, and 7 bases lay outside the gene matches. The CDR3 consists of 14 residues. CDR1 and CDR2 from the germline V gene are MDHEN and SYDVKM. The CDR3 spells CASSTPGQIYEQYF. CDR3 nucleotide sequence: TGTGCCAGCAGTACACCGGGACAGATCTACGAGCAGTACTTC.

Notes on this clonotype: At one end, the junction sequence differs from germline, possibly due to a read error. The V call is TRBV7-2, the J call TRBJ2-7; 8 bases align to TRBD1. The CDR3 contains 16 residues. Germline-derived CDR1 and CDR2 are SGHTA and FQGNSA. The CDR3 here is CASSERAGQGGYGQYF. CDR3 nucleotides: TGTGCCAGCAGCGAAAGAGCAGGACAGGGAGGCTACGGGCAGTACTTC.

A few counts support this clonotype. Here the CDR3 DNA reads TGTGCCAGCAGCATGACCCGAAACGGTGAGAGGGCTTTCTTT. Translating it yields CASSMTRNGERAFF. V gene TRBV7-2 combines with J gene TRBJ1-1; D remains unclear. The CDR3 contains 14 residues. CDR1 is SGHTA and CDR2 is FQGNSA in the germline V gene. Trimming took off 5 bases at V and 11 bases at J, with 21 bases between the two ends.

The CDR3 region has the DNA TGTGCCACCAGCAGAGATGTAGGGCGGGGTCAGCCCCAGCATTTT. Protein: CATSRDVGRGQPQHF. This chain joins TRBV15 and TRBJ1-5; no firm D call. The V end lost 0 bases, the J end lost 6 bases, and 12 bases lay between the germline ends. The CDR3 sequence is 15 residues long. CDR1 and CDR2 from the germline V gene are LNHNV and YYDKDF (reference sequence).

The J gene is TRBJ1-5, the V gene TRBV7-2; D gene uncertain. This CDR3 comprises 15 residues. V shed 5 bases and J shed 6 bases, with 17 bases lying between them. Per germline, CDR1 SGHTA and CDR2 FQGNSA. CDR3 coding DNA: TGTGCCAGCAGCGACATTTTGGGGTCGGGTCAGCCCCAGCATTTT. It is translated as CASSDILGSGQPQHF.

J is TRBJ2-5 and V is TRBV29-1; no firm D call. Germline CDR1 reads SQVTM; CDR2 reads ANQGSEA. V was clipped by 3 bases and J by 5 bases, with 16 bases between them. The CDR3 is 14 amino acids. The CDR3 loop is CSVESSGFTETQYF. The CDR3 bases are TGCAGCGTTGAGTCGAGTGGTTTCACGGAGACCCAGTACTTC.

V is TRBV7-2 and J is TRBJ2-5, with 7 bases aligning to TRBD1. J lost 2 bases, V lost 4 bases, and 7 bases had no gene match. CDR3 length: 15 residues. Germline V lookup: CDR1 SGHTA, CDR2 FQGNSA. CDR3 amino acids: CASSSPGQPQETQYF. The CDR3 nucleotides are TGTGCCAGCAGCTCCCCGGGACAGCCTCAAGAGACCCAGTACTTC.

The J gene is TRBJ1-5, the V gene TRBV12-3 or TRBV12-4, with 8 bases matching TRBD1. The CDR3 extends over 14 amino acids. V lost 5 bases, J lost 7 bases, and 7 bases stayed unmatched. The CDR3 sequence is CASSQGARGQPQHF. CDR3 DNA sequence: TGTGCCAGCAGTCAGGGGGCTCGGGGGCAGCCCCAGCATTTT.

The table lists this clonotype with a few counts. The CDR3, as DNA: TGTGCCAGCAGCTACGGGTTCGACAGCCAAGAGACCCAGTACTTC. Translation: CASSYGFDSQETQYF. The chain carries TRBV7-9 and TRBJ2-5; D perhaps matches TRBD1 (5 bases). The germline V and J ends were trimmed by 4 bases and 1 base, with 13 bases remaining between them. The CDR3 spans 15 residues. Per germline, CDR1 SEHNR and CDR2 FQNEAQ (reference sequence). Full variable domain (outside the CDR3, taken from reference TRBV7-9 and TRBJ2-5): DTGVSQNPRHKITKRGQNVTFRCDPISEHNRLYWYRQTLGQGPEFLTYFQNEAQLEKSRLLSDRFSAERPKGSFSTLEIQRTEQGDSAMYLCASSYGFDSQETQYFGPGTRLLVL.

The CDR3 DNA reads as TGTGCCAGCAAAAATGGGACAGCGGCCTACGAGCAGTACTTC. Translating gives CASKNGTAAYEQYF. V is TRBV21-1 and J is TRBJ2-7; the DNA was not compared with TRBD2, the D call given in the table. TRBV21-1 is assigned pseudogene status. This CDR3 spans 14 amino acids.